What follows are 4 T cell receptor beta chains derived from one specimen sequenced in a study of OX40 agonist ivuxolimab in advanced cancers. The protocol was immunoSEQ multiplex PCR, while the TCRdb copy is restricted to in-frame clones and leaves out a portion. This table holds some 85,000 clones, more than 80% found once. The sample in question was CD4+ or CD8+ T cells sorted from blood, obtained in a trial of the OX40 agonist ivuxolimab. The receptors were sampled from an adult with an advanced solid tumor such as melanoma, head and neck, liver or kidney cancer.

This chain joins TRBV11-3 and TRBJ1-6; D remains ambiguous. CDR3 size: 17 residues. V was cut by 3 bases and J by 4 bases, with 16 bases left in between. Germline V gene sequence: CDR1 SGHNT, CDR2 YENEEA. The CDR3 DNA reads as TGTGCCAGCAGCTTGACGAGCCAGGATATTTATAATTCACCCCTCCACTTT. Its protein is CASSLTSQDIYNSPLHF. The full variable domain, with the rest looked up from reference TRBV11-3 and TRBJ1-6, is EAGVVQSPRYKIIEKKQPVAFWCNPISGHNTLYWYLQNLGQGPELLIRYENEEAVDDSQLPKDRFSAERLKGVDSTLKIQPAELGDSAVYLCASSLTSQDIYNSPLHFGNGTRLTVT.

The chain is built from TRBV11-3 and TRBJ2-5; D is ambiguous. Trimming removed 2 bases at V and 2 bases at J, with 6 bases between. The CDR3 loop spans 13 amino acids. The germline V gene has CDR1 SGHNT and CDR2 YENEEA. CDR3 region: CASSLRPQETQYF. CDR3 DNA sequence: TGTGCCAGCAGCTTAAGGCCTCAAGAGACCCAGTACTTC.

The chain recombines TRBV7-9 with TRBJ2-3; 7 bases are a match to TRBD1. The junction had 3 bases not matched to a gene; V was cut back by 5 bases and J by 1 base. Germline loops: CDR1 SEHNR, CDR2 FQNEAQ (reference sequence). The CDR3 has 14 amino acids. The CDR3 nucleotides are TGTGCCAGCAGCAACAGGGGTGGCACAGATACGCAGTATTTT. Its translation: CASSNRGGTDTQYF.

The rearrangement links TRBV28 to TRBJ1-1, with 7 bases aligning to TRBD1. This CDR3 has 12 amino acids. Germline CDR1 MDHEN, CDR2 SYDVKM. V lost 7 bases, J lost 11 bases, and 10 bases stayed unmatched. CDR3 region: CASMKKGTAAFF. CDR3 coding DNA: TGTGCCAGCATGAAAAAAGGGACAGCGGCTTTCTTT.